The T cell receptor beta chain described here comes from a study of T cell responses to AZD1222 COVID-19 vaccine. Data came from immunoSEQ multiplex PCR; TCRdb stores just in-frame clones and leaves some out. This sample has 140,000 to 150,000 clones, with 70% to 90% found just once. Turning to this clone: What it recognizes is unknown.

Study-wide points: Sampled repertoires all dated from after the peak T cell response. Among vaccine-associated CD4 TCRs, coverage spanned spike, with dominance at 160-218 and 743-854. White British ancestry dominated among donors, who included more females, and clonal diversity was possibly underestimated. Unmutated variant regions are reportedly targeted by nearly half of spike-specific TCRs.

Trimming pared 1 base from V and 10 bases from J, leaving 11 bases between. CDR3 length: 14 amino acids. From germline, CDR1 is LGHDT and CDR2 YNNKEL (reference sequence). This rearrangement joins TRBV3-1 (or the pseudogene TRBV3-2) to TRBJ1-6; D unclear. The input for sequencing was peripheral blood, taken 28 days after the second dose of the MenACWY control vaccine. The receptor's source is an adult who received the MenACWY meningococcal vaccine as a control. In DNA form, the CDR3 reads TGTGCCAGCAGCCAAGTTTGGAAGAGATCACCCCTCCACTTT. It translates to CASSQVWKRSPLHF.